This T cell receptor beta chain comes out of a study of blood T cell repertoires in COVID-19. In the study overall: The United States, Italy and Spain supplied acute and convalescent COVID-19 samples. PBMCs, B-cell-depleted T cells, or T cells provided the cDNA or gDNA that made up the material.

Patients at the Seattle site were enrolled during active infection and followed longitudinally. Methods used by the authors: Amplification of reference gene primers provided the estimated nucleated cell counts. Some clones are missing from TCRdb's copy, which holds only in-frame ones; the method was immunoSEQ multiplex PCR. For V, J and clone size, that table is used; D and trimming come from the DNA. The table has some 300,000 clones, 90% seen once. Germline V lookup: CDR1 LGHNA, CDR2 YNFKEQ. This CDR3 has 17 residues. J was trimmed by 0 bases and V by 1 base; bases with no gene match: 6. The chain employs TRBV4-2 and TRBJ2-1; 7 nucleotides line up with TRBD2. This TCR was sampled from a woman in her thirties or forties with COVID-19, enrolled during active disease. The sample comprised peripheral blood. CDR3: CASSQASGTNSYNEQFF. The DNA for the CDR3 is TGTGCCAGCAGCCAAGCCTCCGGGACTAACTCCTACAATGAGCAGTTCTTC.